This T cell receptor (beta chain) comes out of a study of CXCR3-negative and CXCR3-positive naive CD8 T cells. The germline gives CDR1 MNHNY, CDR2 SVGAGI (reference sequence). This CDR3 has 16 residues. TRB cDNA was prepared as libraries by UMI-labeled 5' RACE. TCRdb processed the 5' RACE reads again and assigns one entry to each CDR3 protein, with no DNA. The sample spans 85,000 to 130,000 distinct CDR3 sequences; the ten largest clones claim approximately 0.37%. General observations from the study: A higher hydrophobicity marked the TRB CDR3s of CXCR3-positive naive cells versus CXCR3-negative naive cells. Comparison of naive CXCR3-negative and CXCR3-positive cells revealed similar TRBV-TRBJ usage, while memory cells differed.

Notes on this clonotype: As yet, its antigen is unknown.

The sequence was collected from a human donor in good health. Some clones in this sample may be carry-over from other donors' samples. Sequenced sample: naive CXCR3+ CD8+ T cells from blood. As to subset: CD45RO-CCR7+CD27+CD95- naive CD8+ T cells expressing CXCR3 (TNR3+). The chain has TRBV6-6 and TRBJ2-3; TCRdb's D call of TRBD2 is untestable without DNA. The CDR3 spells CASSYSAGGSTDTQYF.